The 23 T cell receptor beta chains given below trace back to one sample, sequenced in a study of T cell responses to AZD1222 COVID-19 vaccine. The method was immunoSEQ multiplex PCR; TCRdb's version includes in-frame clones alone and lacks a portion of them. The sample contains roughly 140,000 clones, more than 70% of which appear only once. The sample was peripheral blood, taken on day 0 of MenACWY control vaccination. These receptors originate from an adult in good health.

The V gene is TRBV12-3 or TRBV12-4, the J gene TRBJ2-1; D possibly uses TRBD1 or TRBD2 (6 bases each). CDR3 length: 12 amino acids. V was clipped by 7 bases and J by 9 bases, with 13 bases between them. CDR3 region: CASMPGAGEQFF. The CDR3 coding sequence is TGTGCCAGCATGCCGGGGGCTGGTGAGCAGTTCTTC.

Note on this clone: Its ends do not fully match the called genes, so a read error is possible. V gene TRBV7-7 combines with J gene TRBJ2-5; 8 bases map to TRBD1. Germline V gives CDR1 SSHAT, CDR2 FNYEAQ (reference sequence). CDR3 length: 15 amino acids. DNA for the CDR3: TGTGCTAGCAGCTCTACCCGTACAGGGGGGGAGACCCAGTACTTC. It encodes CASSSTRTGGETQYF.

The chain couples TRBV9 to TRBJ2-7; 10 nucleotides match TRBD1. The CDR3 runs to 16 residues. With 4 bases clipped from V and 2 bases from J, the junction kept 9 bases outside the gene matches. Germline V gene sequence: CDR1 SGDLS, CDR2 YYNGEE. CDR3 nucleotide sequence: TGTGCCAGCAGCAAAACGGGACAGGGGTCTCCCTACGAGCAGTACTTC. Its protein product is CASSKTGQGSPYEQYF.

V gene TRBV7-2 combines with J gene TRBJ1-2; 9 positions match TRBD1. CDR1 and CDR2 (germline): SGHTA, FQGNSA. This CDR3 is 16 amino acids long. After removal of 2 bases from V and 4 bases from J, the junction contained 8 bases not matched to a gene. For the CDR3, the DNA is TGTGCCAGCAGCTTAAATGAAGGGGGACAGGGCTATGGCTACACCTTC. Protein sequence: CASSLNEGGQGYGYTF.

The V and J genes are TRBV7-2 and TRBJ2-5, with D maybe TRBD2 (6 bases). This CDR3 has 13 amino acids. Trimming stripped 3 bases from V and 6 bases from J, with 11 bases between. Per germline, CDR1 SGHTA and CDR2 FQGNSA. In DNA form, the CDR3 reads TGTGCCAGCAGCTTGGAGGGGAGAAAGACCCAGTACTTC. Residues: CASSLEGRKTQYF.

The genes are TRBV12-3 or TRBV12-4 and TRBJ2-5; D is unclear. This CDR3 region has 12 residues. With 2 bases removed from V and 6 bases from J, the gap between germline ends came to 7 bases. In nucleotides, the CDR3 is TGTGCCAGCAGTTTAAAAGGTCAGACCCAGTACTTC. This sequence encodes CASSLKGQTQYF.

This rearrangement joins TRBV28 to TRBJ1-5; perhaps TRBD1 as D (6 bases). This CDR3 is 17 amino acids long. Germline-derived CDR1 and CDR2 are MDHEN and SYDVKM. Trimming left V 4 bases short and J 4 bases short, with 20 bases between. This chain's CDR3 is CASSSRPLDSFNQPQHF. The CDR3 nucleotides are TGTGCCAGCAGTTCCCGACCCCTGGACAGTTTTAATCAGCCCCAGCATTTT.

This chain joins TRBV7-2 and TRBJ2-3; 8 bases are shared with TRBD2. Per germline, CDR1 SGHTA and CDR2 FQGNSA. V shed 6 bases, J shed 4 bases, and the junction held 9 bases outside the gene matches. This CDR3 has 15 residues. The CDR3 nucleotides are TGTGCCAGCAGTCAAAGAGCGGGAGTTTCAGATACGCAGTATTTT. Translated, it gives CASSQRAGVSDTQYF.

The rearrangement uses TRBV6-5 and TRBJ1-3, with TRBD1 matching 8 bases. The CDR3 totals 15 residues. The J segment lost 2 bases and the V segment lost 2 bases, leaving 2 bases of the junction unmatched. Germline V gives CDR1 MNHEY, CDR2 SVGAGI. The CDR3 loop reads CASSYDRGTGNTIYF. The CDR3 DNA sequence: TGTGCCAGCAGTTACGACAGGGGAACTGGAAACACCATATATTTT.

CDR3: CASSPTDQETQYF. The CDR3 region has the DNA TGTGCCAGCTCACCAACGGACCAAGAGACCCAGTACTTC. The genes are TRBV18 and TRBJ2-5; D gene ambiguous. Germline CDR1 and CDR2: KGHSH and LQKENI. CDR3 length equals 13 residues. Trimming took 2 bases from V and 0 from J, leaving 4 bases between them.

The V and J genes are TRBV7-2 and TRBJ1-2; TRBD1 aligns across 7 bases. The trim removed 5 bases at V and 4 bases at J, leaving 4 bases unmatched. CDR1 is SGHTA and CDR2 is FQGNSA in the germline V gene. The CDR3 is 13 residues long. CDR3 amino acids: CASSPTGFYGYTF. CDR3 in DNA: TGTGCCAGCAGCCCGACAGGGTTCTATGGCTACACCTTC.

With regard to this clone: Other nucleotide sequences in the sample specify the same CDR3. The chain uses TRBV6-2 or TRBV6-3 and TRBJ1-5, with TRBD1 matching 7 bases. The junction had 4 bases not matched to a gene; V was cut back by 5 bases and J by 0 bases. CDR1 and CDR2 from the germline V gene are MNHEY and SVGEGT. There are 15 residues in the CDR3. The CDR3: CASSGDSPSNQPQHF. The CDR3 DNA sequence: TGTGCCAGCAGTGGGGACAGTCCTAGCAATCAGCCCCAGCATTTT.

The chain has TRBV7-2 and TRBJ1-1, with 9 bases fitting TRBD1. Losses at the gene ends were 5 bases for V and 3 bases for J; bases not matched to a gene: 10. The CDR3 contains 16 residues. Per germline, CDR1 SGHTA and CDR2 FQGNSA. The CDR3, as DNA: TGTGCCAGCAGCGAAACGGAAGGGACAGGGTACACTGAAGCTTTCTTT. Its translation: CASSETEGTGYTEAFF.

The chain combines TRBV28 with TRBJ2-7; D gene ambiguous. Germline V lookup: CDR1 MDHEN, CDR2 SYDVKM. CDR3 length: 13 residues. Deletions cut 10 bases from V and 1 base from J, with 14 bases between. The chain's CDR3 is CATSLRASYEQYF. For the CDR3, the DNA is TGTGCCACCTCATTACGAGCTTCCTACGAGCAGTACTTC.

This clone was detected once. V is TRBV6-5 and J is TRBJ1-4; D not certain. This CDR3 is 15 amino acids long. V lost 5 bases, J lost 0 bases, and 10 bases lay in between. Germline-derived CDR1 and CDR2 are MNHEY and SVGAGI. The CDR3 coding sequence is TGTGCCAGCAGTCAAAAAAGTGCAACTAATGAAAAACTGTTTTTT. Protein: CASSQKSATNEKLFF.

CDR3 in DNA: TGTGCCTGGAGAGGTAGACAGATCACAGATACGCAGTATTTT. It yields the protein CAWRGRQITDTQYF. The chain uses TRBV30 and TRBJ2-3; perhaps TRBD1 as D (5 bases). This CDR3 contains 14 residues. V lost 3 bases and J 2 bases, leaving 12 bases between the germline ends. The germline V gene has CDR1 GTSNPN and CDR2 SVGIG (reference sequence).

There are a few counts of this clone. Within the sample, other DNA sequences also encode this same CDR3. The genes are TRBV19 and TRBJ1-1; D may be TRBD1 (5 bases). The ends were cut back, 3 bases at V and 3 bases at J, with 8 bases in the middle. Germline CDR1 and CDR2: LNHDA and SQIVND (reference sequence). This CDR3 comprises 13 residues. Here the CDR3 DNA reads TGTGCCAGTAGTATGAAAGGGGACACTGAAGCTTTCTTT. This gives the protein CASSMKGDTEAFF. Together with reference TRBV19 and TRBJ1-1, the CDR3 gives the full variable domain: DGGITQSPKYLFRKEGQNVTLSCEQNLNHDAMYWYRQDPGQGLRLIYYSQIVNDFQKGDIAEGYSVSREKKESFPLTVTSAQKNPTAFYLCASSMKGDTEAFFGQGTRLTVV.

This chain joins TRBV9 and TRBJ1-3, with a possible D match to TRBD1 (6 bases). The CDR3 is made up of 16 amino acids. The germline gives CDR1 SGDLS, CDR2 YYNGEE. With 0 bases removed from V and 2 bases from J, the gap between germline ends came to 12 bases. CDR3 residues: CASSVGMAGAGNTIYF. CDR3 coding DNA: TGTGCCAGCAGCGTAGGCATGGCAGGGGCTGGAAACACCATATATTTT. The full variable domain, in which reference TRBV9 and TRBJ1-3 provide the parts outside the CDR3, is DSGVTQTPKHLITATGQRVTLRCSPRSGDLSVYWYQQSLDQGLQFLIQYYNGEERAKGNILERFSAQQFPDLHSELNLSSLELGDSALYFCASSVGMAGAGNTIYFGEGSWLTVV.

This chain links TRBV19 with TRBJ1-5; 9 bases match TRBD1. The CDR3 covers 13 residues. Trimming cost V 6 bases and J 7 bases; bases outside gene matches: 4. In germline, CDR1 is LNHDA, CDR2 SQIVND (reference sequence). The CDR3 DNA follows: TGTGCCAGTAGGGACAGGGGTGAGCAGCCCCAGCATTTT. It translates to CASRDRGEQPQHF.

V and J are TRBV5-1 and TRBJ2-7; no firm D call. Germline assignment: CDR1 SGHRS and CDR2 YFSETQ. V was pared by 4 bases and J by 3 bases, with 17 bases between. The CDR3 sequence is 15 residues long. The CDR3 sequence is CASSPADNTRYEQYF. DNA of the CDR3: TGCGCCAGCAGCCCTGCGGATAACACTCGCTACGAGCAGTACTTC.

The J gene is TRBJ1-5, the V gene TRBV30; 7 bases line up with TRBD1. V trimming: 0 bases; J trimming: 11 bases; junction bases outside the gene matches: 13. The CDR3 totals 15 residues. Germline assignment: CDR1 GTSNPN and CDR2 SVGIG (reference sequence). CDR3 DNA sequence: TGTGCCTGGAGTGTAAGGCAACAGGGGTGGCGATCCCAGCATTTT. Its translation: CAWSVRQQGWRSQHF.

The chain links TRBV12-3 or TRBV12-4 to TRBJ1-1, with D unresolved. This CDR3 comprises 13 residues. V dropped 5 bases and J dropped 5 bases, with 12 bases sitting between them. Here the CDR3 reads CASSILEGTEAFF. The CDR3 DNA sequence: TGTGCCAGCAGTATCCTGGAAGGGACTGAAGCTTTCTTT.

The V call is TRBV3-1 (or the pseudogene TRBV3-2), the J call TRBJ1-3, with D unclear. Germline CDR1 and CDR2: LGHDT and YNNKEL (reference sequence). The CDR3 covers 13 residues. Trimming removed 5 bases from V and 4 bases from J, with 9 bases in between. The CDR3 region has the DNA TGTGCCAGCAGCACCAGGTCAGGAAACACCATATATTTT. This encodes CASSTRSGNTIYF.